The 17 T cell receptor beta chains reported below all come from one sample, sequenced in a study of response to subunit inactivated influenza vaccine. TCRdb analysed the RT-PCR reads with MiXCR anew, one entry per CDR3 protein. The table includes approximately 200,000 distinct CDR3 sequences, around an eighth detected once. The sample consisted of CD8+ T cells sorted from PBMCs, taken more than 4 days after vaccination. The receptors were gathered from a man aged 50 or older who received an inactivated influenza vaccine.

The sample holds many counts of this clonotype. This chain links TRBV4-2 with TRBJ2-1; the match to TRBD2 covers 7 bases. J gave up 3 bases and V 0 bases, and 14 bases lay outside the gene matches. The CDR3 spans 19 residues. Germline values: CDR1 LGHNA, CDR2 YNFKEQ. Here the CDR3 reads CASSQEEGLGREFYNEQFF. The CDR3 DNA is TGTGCCAGCAGCCAAGAGGAAGGATTAGGGCGGGAGTTCTACAATGAGCAGTTCTTC.

By its share, this clonotype is medium-sized (0.01 to 0.1%). The rearrangement joins TRBV6-2 or TRBV6-3 to TRBJ2-7; 7 bases line up with TRBD2. The junction had 15 bases not matched to a gene; V was cut back by 6 bases and J by 7 bases. In germline, CDR1 is MNHEY, CDR2 SVGEGT. This CDR3 has 15 amino acids. This chain's CDR3 is CASSRSGESTVEQYF. The CDR3 nucleotides are TGTGCCAGCAGCCGGAGCGGGGAGAGTACGGTGGAGCAGTACTTC.

The gene calls are TRBV7-2 and TRBJ1-2; no clear D. This CDR3 is 14 amino acids long. Germline V gene lookup returns CDR1 SGHTA and CDR2 FQGNSA. V was cut by 5 bases and J by 3 bases, with 13 bases left in between. The CDR3 protein is CASSNHRGDYGYTF. The CDR3 DNA follows: TGTGCCAGCAGCAACCACAGAGGCGACTATGGCTACACCTTC.

J is TRBJ2-7 and V is TRBV2, with D possibly called TRBD1 or TRBD2 (5 bases each). Germline V gene sequence: CDR1 SNHLY, CDR2 FYNNEI. The CDR3 runs to 15 residues. V dropped 3 bases and J dropped 1 base, with 13 bases sitting between them. The CDR3: CASSDGTEISYEQYF. The CDR3 coding sequence is TGTGCCAGCAGTGATGGGACCGAAATTTCCTACGAGCAGTACTTC.

This clonotype was observed many times. The J gene is TRBJ2-7, the V gene TRBV5-5; D is perhaps TRBD2 (5 bases). This CDR3 is 12 amino acids long. The germline gives CDR1 SGHKS, CDR2 YYEKEE (reference sequence). V was shortened by 3 bases and J by 7 bases, with 11 bases between the two germline ends. CDR3 residues: CASSSSRGEQYF. The CDR3 region has the DNA TGTGCCAGCAGCTCTTCCCGGGGAGAGCAGTACTTC.

The chain couples TRBV10-2 to TRBJ2-5, with D perhaps matching TRBD1 or TRBD2 (6 bases each). V gave up 8 bases and J gave up 2 bases, with 12 bases separating them. CDR3 size: 13 residues. The germline V gene has CDR1 WSHSY and CDR2 SAAADI. CDR3 region: CASREGGQETQYF. In DNA form, the CDR3 reads TGCGCCAGCCGCGAGGGGGGACAAGAGACCCAGTACTTC.

The table lists this clonotype with a few counts. The V gene is TRBV5-6, the J gene TRBJ2-1; 9 nucleotides line up with TRBD2. The CDR3 loop spans 15 amino acids. Trimming took 4 bases from V and 9 from J; bases not matched to a gene: 11. Looked up from germline, CDR1 is SGHDT and CDR2 is YYEEEE. CDR3 region: CASSTGLAKVGEQFF. The CDR3 DNA follows: TGTGCCAGCAGCACAGGACTAGCGAAGGTTGGTGAGCAGTTCTTC.

The J gene is TRBJ2-3, the V gene TRBV10-1; D is perhaps TRBD1 or TRBD2 (5 bases each). From germline, CDR1 is WNHNN and CDR2 SYGVQD (reference sequence). The CDR3 has 14 amino acids. Trimming took 2 bases from V and 2 from J, leaving 8 bases between them. CDR3 DNA sequence: TGCGCCAGCAGTGAGACCGGGACCACAGATACGCAGTATTTT. Its protein product is CASSETGTTDTQYF.

This clonotype was counted a few times. The chain uses TRBV4-2 and TRBJ2-7; 9 nucleotides agree with TRBD1. The V gene end was trimmed by 1 base and the J gene end by 7 bases; junction bases not matched to a gene: 5. The CDR3 length is 14 residues. CDR1 is LGHNA and CDR2 is YNFKEQ in the germline V gene. The chain's CDR3 is CASSQAQGAVEQYF. The CDR3 DNA follows: TGTGCCAGCAGCCAAGCACAGGGGGCGGTTGAGCAGTACTTC.

This clonotype was seen a few times. The chain employs TRBV27 and TRBJ2-5; weak D call: TRBD2 (6 bases). Germline V CDR1 and CDR2: MNHEY, SMNVEV (reference sequence). The V gene lost 2 bases and the J gene lost 2 bases, with 15 bases spanning the gap. The CDR3 has 16 amino acids. The DNA for the CDR3 is TGTGCCAGCAGTTTAGGGATCGGGGGTAGACAAGAGACCCAGTACTTC. Translation: CASSLGIGGRQETQYF.

This sequence joins TRBV24-1 and TRBJ2-1, with 7 positions matching TRBD2. Germline CDR1 and CDR2: KGHDR and SFDVKD. V dropped 9 bases and J dropped 8; count of bases not matched to a gene: 15. The length of the CDR3 is 15 residues. DNA of the CDR3: TGTGCCACCGTCGGTCCGCGCGGGAGTATGGATGAGCAGTTCTTC. Residues: CATVGPRGSMDEQFF.

The chain recombines TRBV24-1 with TRBJ1-1; no firm D call. CDR1 and CDR2 from the germline V gene are KGHDR and SFDVKD. The V and J ends lost 4 bases and 5 bases respectively, with 4 bases between them. This CDR3 spans 11 amino acids. This CDR3 is CATSEGTEAFF. CDR3 bases: TGTGCCACCAGTGAAGGGACTGAAGCTTTCTTT.

This clonotype was observed at least ten times. This chain uses TRBV6-2 or TRBV6-3 with TRBJ2-7, with D possibly being TRBD2 (5 bases). CDR1 and CDR2 from the germline V gene are MNHEY and SVGEGT. The CDR3 has 14 amino acids. Between the trimmed V and J ends, which lost 6 bases and 3 bases, there was a span of 15 bases. The CDR3 loop reads CASSQERGYYEQYF. CDR3 bases: TGTGCCAGCAGCCAGGAACGGGGATACTACGAGCAGTACTTC.

The chain links TRBV4-1 to TRBJ1-1; D might be TRBD1 (5 bases). The germline V gene has CDR1 MGHRA and CDR2 YSYEKL. With 1 base removed from V and 7 bases from J, the gap between germline ends came to 16 bases. This CDR3 contains 15 residues. The CDR3 sequence: CASSQVILAGGEAFF. CDR3 DNA: TGCGCCAGCAGCCAAGTAATCCTAGCCGGGGGTGAAGCTTTCTTT.

In its sample, this clonotype was seen many times. The rearrangement uses TRBV4-1 and TRBJ2-7; D might be TRBD2 (6 bases). The germline V gene encodes CDR1 MGHRA and CDR2 YSYEKL. V gave up 3 bases and J gave up 4 bases, with 13 bases separating them. The CDR3 covers 14 residues. The CDR3 DNA follows: TGCGCCAGCAGCCAGGGACTGGGAATTTACGAGCAGTACTTC. Its protein product is CASSQGLGIYEQYF.

The genes are TRBV24-1 and TRBJ2-2; D is unclear. The CDR3 has 16 amino acids. The V gene lost 3 bases and the J gene lost 4 bases, with 14 bases spanning the gap. The germline V gene encodes CDR1 KGHDR and CDR2 SFDVKD. CDR3 sequence: CATSDPLRMATGELFF. For the CDR3, the DNA is TGTGCCACCAGTGATCCTTTGCGAATGGCCACCGGGGAGCTGTTTTTT.

At least ten counts were recorded for this clonotype. The chain joins TRBV4-2 to TRBJ2-1, with no clear D. Germline assignment: CDR1 LGHNA and CDR2 YNFKEQ. This CDR3 has 16 amino acids. The ends were cut back, 0 bases at V and 0 bases at J, with 9 bases in the middle. This CDR3 is CASSQDHEFSYNEQFF. Written as DNA, the CDR3 is TGTGCCAGCAGCCAAGATCATGAGTTCTCCTACAATGAGCAGTTCTTC.